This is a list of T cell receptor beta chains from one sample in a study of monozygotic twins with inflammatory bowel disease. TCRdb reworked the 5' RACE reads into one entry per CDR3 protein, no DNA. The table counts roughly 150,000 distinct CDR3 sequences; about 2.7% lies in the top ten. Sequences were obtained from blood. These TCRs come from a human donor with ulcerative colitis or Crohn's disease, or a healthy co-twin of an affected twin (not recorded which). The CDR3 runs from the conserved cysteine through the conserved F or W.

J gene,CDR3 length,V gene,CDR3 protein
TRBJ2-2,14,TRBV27,CASSLFPNTGELFF
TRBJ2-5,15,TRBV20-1,CSAPDRGRTQETQYF
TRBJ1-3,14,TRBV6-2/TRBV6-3,CASGASFSGNTIYF
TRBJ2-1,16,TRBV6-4,CASSDRTSGDHNEQFF
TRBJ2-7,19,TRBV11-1,CASSLVRTGLAGGRYEQYF
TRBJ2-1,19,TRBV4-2,CASTMGASGSLSSYNEQFF
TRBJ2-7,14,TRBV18,CASSPRLRVYEQYF
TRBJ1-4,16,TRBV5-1,CASSQDRAATNEKLFF
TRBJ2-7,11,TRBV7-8,CASSPDHEQYF
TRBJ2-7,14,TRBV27,CASSPRGQSYEQYF
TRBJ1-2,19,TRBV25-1,CASRATSGTRADFNYGYTF
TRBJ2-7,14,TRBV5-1,CASSIQGAEYEQYF
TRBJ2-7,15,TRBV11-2,CASSSGTSSFYEQYF
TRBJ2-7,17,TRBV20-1,CSARVSRPGLSSYEQYF
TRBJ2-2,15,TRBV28,CASGRERHRTGELFF
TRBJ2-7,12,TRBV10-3,CAIRESTYEQYF
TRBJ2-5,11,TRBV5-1,CASSLRETQYF
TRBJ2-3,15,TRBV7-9,CASSLIVGVTDTQYF
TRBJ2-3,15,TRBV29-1,CSAQTSGSGADTQYF
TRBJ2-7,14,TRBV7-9,CASSSTVPPSEQYF
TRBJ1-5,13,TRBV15,CATRDSNNQPQHF
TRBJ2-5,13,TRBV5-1,CASSSTDQETQYF
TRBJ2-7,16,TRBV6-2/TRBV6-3,CASSSRLAGGPNEQYF
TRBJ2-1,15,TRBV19,CASSIQGGRYNEQFF
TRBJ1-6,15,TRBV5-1,CASSPTQGNHSPLHF
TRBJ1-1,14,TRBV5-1,CASSLGTLNTEAFF
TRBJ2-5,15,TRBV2,CASSWTSGIGETQYF
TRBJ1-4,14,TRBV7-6,CASSLVEGHEKLFF
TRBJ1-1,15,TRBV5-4,CASSFRDRGGTEAFF
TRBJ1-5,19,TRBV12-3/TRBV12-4,CASSNRDRGFTDSNQPQHF
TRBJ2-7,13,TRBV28,CASSSTLATEQYF
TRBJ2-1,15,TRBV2,CASRPFREGYNEQFF
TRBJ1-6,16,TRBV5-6,CASSLVGQGDNSPLHF
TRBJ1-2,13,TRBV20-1,CSASAMGFYGYTF
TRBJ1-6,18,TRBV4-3,CASSQDGGIGSYNSPLHF
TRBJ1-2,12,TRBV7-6,CASSLATGGQTF
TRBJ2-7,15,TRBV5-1,CASSPPTVSKYEQYF
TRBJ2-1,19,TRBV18,CASSPSGLAGGTSYNEQFF
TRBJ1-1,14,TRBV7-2,CASSLVREGTEAFF
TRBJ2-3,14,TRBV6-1,CASSEGLVTDTQYF
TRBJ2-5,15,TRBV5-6,CASSSLAGLSPPQYF
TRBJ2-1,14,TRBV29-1,CSVLQGYPYNEQFF
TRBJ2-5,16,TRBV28,CASSFGGWGVQETQYF
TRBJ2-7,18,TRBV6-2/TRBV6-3,CASSKHPTLTSGSYEQYF
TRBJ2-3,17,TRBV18,CASSPRITGVRTDTQYF
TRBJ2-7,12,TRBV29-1,CSAGTSDHEQYF
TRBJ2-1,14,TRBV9,CASSETNLYNEQFF
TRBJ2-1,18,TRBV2,CASSEALQDYRAYNEQFF
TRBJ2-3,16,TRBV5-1,CASSRTNSGYPDTQYF
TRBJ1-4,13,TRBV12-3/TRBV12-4,CASSRKSSEKLFF
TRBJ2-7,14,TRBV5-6,CASSPGQGVYEQYF
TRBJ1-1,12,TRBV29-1,CSVAGQYTEAFF
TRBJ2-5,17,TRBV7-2,CASSLIHLTGGRETQYF
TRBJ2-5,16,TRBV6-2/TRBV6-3,CASSRIRLAGRETQYF
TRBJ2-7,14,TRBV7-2,CASSSGTGIYEQYF
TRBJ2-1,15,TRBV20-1,CSASQGARPYNEQFF
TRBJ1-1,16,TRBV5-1,CASSRRTGGWSTEAFF
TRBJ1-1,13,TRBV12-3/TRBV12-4,CASSPNRHTEAFF